The T cell receptor beta chain described here comes from a study of identical twins. General observations from the study: Beta out-of-frame sequences displayed a weaker excess of sharing between twins.

The V gene's germline CDR1 is SEHNR and CDR2 FQNEAQ (reference sequence). This CDR3 spans 15 amino acids. J lost 1 base, V lost 8 bases, and 4 bases had no gene match. Carrying unique molecular identifiers, the cDNA also gained a universal primer site through template switching. TCRdb redid the calling of the 5' RACE reads with MiXCR, one entry per CDR3 protein. The sample lists approximately 890,000 distinct CDR3 sequences, 10% to 15% seen once, with about 1.5% in the top ten. Only a few counts were recorded for this clonotype. The antigen is undetermined. Healthy Caucasians were all of the donors. This same sample was also part of a study on yellow fever vaccine responses in identical twins.

The chain carries TRBV7-9 and TRBJ2-1; 11 bases line up with TRBD2. Material for sequencing was PBMCs. The source of this sequence is a young woman in good health. CDR3 in amino acids: CASETSGRSYNEQFF. CDR3 coding DNA: TGTGCCAGCGAAACTAGCGGGAGATCCTACAATGAGCAGTTCTTC.